These 20 T cell receptor beta chains were sequenced from one sample in a study of cytomegalovirus exposure and HLA in healthy donors. Only in-frame clones appear in the TCRdb table, and some are missing; sequencing was by immunoSEQ multiplex PCR. This sample has around 150,000 clones, with about 90% found just once. Sequencing input: PBMCs. The receptors come from a young man in good health and CMV-seropositive.

The rearrangement uses TRBV9 and TRBJ1-3; possible D gene TRBD1, 5 bases. V was trimmed by 1 base and J by 0 bases, leaving 8 bases between them. Germline V gene sequence: CDR1 SGDLS, CDR2 YYNGEE. The CDR3 spans 15 residues. CDR3 sequence: CASSVRGGSGNTIYF. In nucleotides, the CDR3 is TGTGCCAGCAGCGTAAGGGGTGGCTCTGGAAACACCATATATTTT. Looking up the rest from reference TRBV9 and TRBJ1-3 gives the full variable domain: DSGVTQTPKHLITATGQRVTLRCSPRSGDLSVYWYQQSLDQGLQFLIQYYNGEERAKGNILERFSAQQFPDLHSELNLSSLELGDSALYFCASSVRGGSGNTIYFGEGSWLTVV.

The rearrangement uses TRBV18 and TRBJ2-2; 13 nucleotides match TRBD2. Germline assignment: CDR1 KGHSH and CDR2 LQKENI. J was trimmed by 2 bases and V by 2 bases; bases with no gene match: 5. This CDR3 has 18 amino acids. CDR3 region: CASSPIRTSGSNTGELFF. CDR3 nucleotides: TGTGCCAGCTCACCAATCAGGACTAGCGGGAGTAACACCGGGGAGCTGTTTTTT.

A few counts support this clone. The chain is built from TRBV27 and TRBJ2-7; 8 bases map to TRBD2. The CDR3 has 14 residues. Unmatched junction bases numbered 6, after V lost 4 bases and J lost 4 bases. Germline CDR1 is MNHEY and CDR2 is SMNVEV (reference sequence). The CDR3 is CASSSGGVRYEQYF. DNA for the CDR3: TGTGCCAGCAGTTCGGGAGGGGTACGGTACGAGCAGTACTTC.

This chain connects TRBV9 to TRBJ2-5, with a weak D call TRBD1 (5 bases). The V and J ends lost 1 base and 3 bases respectively, with 13 bases between them. Germline lookup yields CDR1 SGDLS and CDR2 YYNGEE. The CDR3 length is 15 residues. The CDR3 protein is CASSVSGQGKETQYF. CDR3 nucleotide sequence: TGTGCCAGCAGCGTATCAGGACAAGGGAAAGAGACCCAGTACTTC.

This chain joins TRBV13 and TRBJ2-3, with D possibly being TRBD1 (6 bases). This CDR3 comprises 14 residues. V gave up 6 bases and J gave up 4 bases, with 14 bases separating them. Germline CDR1 and CDR2: PRHDT and FYEKMQ (reference sequence). CDR3 sequence (DNA): TGTGCCAGCAGTCACCAACAGGGCGCAGATACGCAGTATTTT. Encoded protein: CASSHQQGADTQYF. Full variable domain (missing parts from reference TRBV13 and TRBJ2-3): AAGVIQSPRHLIKEKRETATLKCYPIPRHDTVYWYQQGPGQDPQFLISFYEKMQSDKGSIPDRFSAQQFSDYHSELNMSSLELGDSALYFCASSHQQGADTQYFGPGTRLTVL.

J is TRBJ2-1 and V is TRBV2; 11 nucleotides agree with TRBD1. The CDR3 loop spans 17 amino acids. V lost 4 bases, J lost 0 bases, and 5 bases stayed unmatched. CDR1 is SNHLY, CDR2 FYNNEI, per germline. The chain's CDR3 is CASSAGTGGFSYNEQFF. The DNA of the CDR3 is TGTGCCAGCAGTGCGGGGACAGGGGGTTTCTCCTACAATGAGCAGTTCTTC. The full variable domain, with the rest looked up from reference TRBV2 and TRBJ2-1, is EPEVTQTPSHQVTQMGQEVILRCVPISNHLYFYWYRQILGQKVEFLVSFYNNEISEKSEIFDDQFSVERPDGSNFTLKIRSTKLEDSAMYFCASSAGTGGFSYNEQFFGPGTRLTVL.

The chain couples TRBV5-1 to TRBJ2-5; 15 bases agree with TRBD2. The length of the CDR3 is 18 residues. J lost 2 bases, V lost 0 bases, and 5 bases had no gene match. CDR1 is SGHRS and CDR2 is YFSETQ in the germline V gene. CDR3 DNA sequence: TGCGCCAGCAGCTTGGAAGGGACTAGCGGGAGGACACAAGAGACCCAGTACTTC. It yields the protein CASSLEGTSGRTQETQYF.

This clone was recorded only once. The chain couples TRBV6-5 to TRBJ2-2, with 8 bases matching TRBD2. The CDR3 is 13 amino acids. After removal of 6 bases from V and 5 bases from J, the junction contained 2 bases not matched to a gene. Germline V gene data show CDR1 as MNHEY and CDR2 as SVGAGI. CDR3 sequence (DNA): TGTGCCAGCAGCCGCGGGAGGACCGGGGAGCTGTTTTTT. Translation gives CASSRGRTGELFF.

The chain uses TRBV5-6 and TRBJ2-5, with 8 bases identical to TRBD1. The CDR3 is 14 residues long. The V and J ends lost 4 bases and 5 bases, in that order; junction bases with no gene match: 7. Germline loops: CDR1 SGHDT, CDR2 YYEEEE. CDR3 amino acids: CASSGRTGRETQYF. The CDR3, as DNA: TGTGCCAGCAGCGGGCGGACAGGGAGGGAGACCCAGTACTTC. Supplemented by reference TRBV5-6 and TRBJ2-5, the full variable domain reads DAGVTQSPTHLIKTRGQQVTLRCSPKSGHDTVSWYQQALGQGPQFIFQYYEEEERQRGNFPDRFSGHQFPNYSSELNVNALLLGDSALYLCASSGRTGRETQYFGPGTRLLVL.

The V gene is TRBV28, the J gene TRBJ2-5, with D maybe TRBD2 (5 bases). Germline V gene data show CDR1 as MDHEN and CDR2 as SYDVKM. This CDR3 comprises 13 residues. CDR3 amino acids: CGSGYDHGETQYF. CDR3 DNA sequence: TGTGGAAGCGGCTACGACCATGGGGAGACCCAGTACTTC.

The sample holds a few counts of this clone. The chain combines TRBV15 with TRBJ1-1; D is unresolved. In germline, CDR1 is LNHNV, CDR2 YYDKDF (reference sequence). The CDR3 loop spans 12 amino acids. Trimming cost V 4 bases and J 0 bases, with 3 bases left between them. The CDR3, as DNA: TGTGCCACCAGCAACTTGAACACTGAAGCTTTCTTT. Protein: CATSNLNTEAFF.

This clone was seen more than once but under ten times. This sequence joins TRBV6-1 and TRBJ2-1; D remains ambiguous. Trimming removed 4 bases from V and 3 bases from J, with 7 bases in between. CDR3 length: 13 residues. Germline CDR1 reads MNHNS; CDR2 reads SASEGT. CDR3 nucleotides: TGTGCCAGCAGTGGGGCCCACTACAATGAGCAGTTCTTC. Its protein product is CASSGAHYNEQFF.

The chain joins TRBV7-9 to TRBJ2-1; TRBD2 aligns across 8 bases. CDR1 is SEHNR and CDR2 is FQNEAQ in the germline V gene (reference sequence). V lost 4 bases to trimming and J lost 8 bases; unmatched junction nucleotides: 4. The CDR3 is made up of 13 amino acids. The CDR3 sequence is CASSWTSRHEQFF. The CDR3 coding sequence is TGTGCCAGCAGCTGGACTAGCAGGCATGAGCAGTTCTTC.

In its sample, this clone was seen once. This chain links TRBV28 with TRBJ1-2, with 11 bases lining up with TRBD1. The CDR3 extends over 16 amino acids. Germline V lookup: CDR1 MDHEN, CDR2 SYDVKM. After removal of 5 bases from V and 4 bases from J, the junction contained 9 bases not matched to a gene. The CDR3: CASSGIGTGGGYGYTF. CDR3 bases: TGTGCCAGCAGTGGAATAGGGACAGGGGGTGGCTATGGCTACACCTTC.

Only a few counts were recorded for this clone. The chain links TRBV6-5 to TRBJ2-7, with 9 bases fitting TRBD1. The ends lost 7 bases at V and 2 bases at J; junction bases unmatched: 6. Germline V gene data show CDR1 as MNHEY and CDR2 as SVGAGI. This CDR3 contains 14 residues. CDR3: CASITGTGTYEQYF. The CDR3 DNA is TGTGCCAGCATAACCGGGACAGGGACCTACGAGCAGTACTTC.

The gene calls are TRBV27 and TRBJ1-2, with TRBD1 as a possible D gene (5 bases). The CDR3 consists of 18 residues. Germline CDR1 reads MNHEY; CDR2 reads SMNVEV (reference sequence). Between the trimmed V and J ends, which lost 2 bases and 0 bases, there was a span of 19 bases. The CDR3 loop reads CASSLMGGRTGANYGYTF. In DNA, the CDR3 is TGTGCCAGCAGTTTAATGGGTGGACGGACGGGGGCTAACTATGGCTACACCTTC.

The J gene is TRBJ1-4, the V gene TRBV28, with 9 positions matching TRBD1. The CDR3 is made up of 16 amino acids. Germline lookup yields CDR1 MDHEN and CDR2 SYDVKM. V shed 5 bases and J 8 bases; nucleotides not matched to a gene: 12. CDR3 residues: CASSEASTGGAEKLFF. The CDR3, as DNA: TGTGCCAGCAGTGAAGCATCGACAGGGGGGGCCGAAAAACTGTTTTTT.

This chain uses TRBV25-1 with TRBJ2-7, with TRBD2 matching 7 bases. The J segment lost 3 bases and the V segment lost 1 base, leaving 6 bases of the junction unmatched. In germline, CDR1 is MGHDK, CDR2 SYGVNS. CDR3 length equals 15 residues. The CDR3 sequence: CASSESGRVSYEQYF. CDR3 nucleotide sequence: TGTGCCAGCAGTGAATCTGGGAGGGTGAGCTACGAGCAGTACTTC.

The V call is TRBV4-1, the J call TRBJ1-5; TRBD1 agrees at 9 bases. The CDR3 is made up of 16 amino acids. The trim removed 0 bases at V and 3 bases at J, leaving 3 bases unmatched. The germline CDR1 and CDR2 sequences are MGHRA and YSYEKL. The chain's CDR3 is CASSQDWDRDNQPQHF. The CDR3 coding sequence is TGCGCCAGCAGCCAAGACTGGGACAGGGACAATCAGCCCCAGCATTTT.

The gene calls are TRBV27 and TRBJ2-3, with a tentative D call TRBD1 (6 bases). V lost 4 bases to trimming and J lost 6 bases, with 11 bases between them. This CDR3 comprises 13 residues. Germline CDR1 and CDR2: MNHEY and SMNVEV (reference sequence). CDR3 sequence: CASSSDQGDTQYF. CDR3 DNA: TGTGCCAGCAGTTCCGACCAGGGGGATACGCAGTATTTT.